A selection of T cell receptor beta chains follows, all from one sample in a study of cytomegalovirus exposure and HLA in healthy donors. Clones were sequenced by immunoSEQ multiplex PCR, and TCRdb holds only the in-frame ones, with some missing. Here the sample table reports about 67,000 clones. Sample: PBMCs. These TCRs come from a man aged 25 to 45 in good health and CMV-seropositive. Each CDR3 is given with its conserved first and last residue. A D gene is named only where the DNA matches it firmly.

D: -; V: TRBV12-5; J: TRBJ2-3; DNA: TGTGCTAGTGGTTTGGGGGGAGGACGCACAGATACGCAGTATTTT; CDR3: CASGLGGGRTDTQYF
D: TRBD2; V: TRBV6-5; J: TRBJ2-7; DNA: TGTGCCACCCAGGGGAGCGGGGGAAGCGCCTACGAGCAGTACTTC; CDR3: CATQGSGGSAYEQYF
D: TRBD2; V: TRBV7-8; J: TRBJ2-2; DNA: TGTGCCAGCAGCTTTCAGACTAGCCCGAACACCGGGGAGCTGTTTTTT; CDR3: CASSFQTSPNTGELFF
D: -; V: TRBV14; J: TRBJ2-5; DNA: TGTGCCAGCAGCCAAGAAGGCGGCACAGAGACCCAGTACTTC; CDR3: CASSQEGGTETQYF
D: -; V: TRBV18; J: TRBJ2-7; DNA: TGTGCCAGCTCACGGGGGCGGGAGTCCGGCTACGAGCAGTACTTC; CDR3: CASSRGRESGYEQYF
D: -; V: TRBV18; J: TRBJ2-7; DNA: TGTGCCAGCTCTCAAACAGGGACCTACGAGCAGTACTTC; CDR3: CASSQTGTYEQYF
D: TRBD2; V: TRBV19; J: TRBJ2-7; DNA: TGTGCCATAGGATCTGCTAGCGGAGGCGACGAGCAGTACTTC; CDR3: CAIGSASGGDEQYF
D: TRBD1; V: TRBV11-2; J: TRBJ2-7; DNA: TGTGCCAGCAGCCGGACAGGGCTTGGCCAAGCCTACGAGCAGTACTTC; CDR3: CASSRTGLGQAYEQYF
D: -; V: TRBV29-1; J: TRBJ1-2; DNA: TGCAGCGTCCGGGCGGGGAACTATGGCTACACCTTC; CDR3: CSVRAGNYGYTF
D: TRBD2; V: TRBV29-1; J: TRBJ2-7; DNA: TGCAGCGTTGGGGCCGCGGGGGGCACCCACGAGCAGTACTTC; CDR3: CSVGAAGGTHEQYF
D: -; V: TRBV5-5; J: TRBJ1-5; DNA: TGTGCCACCGGCGGGGGACCTAATATCAATCAGCCCCAGCATTTT; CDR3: CATGGGPNINQPQHF
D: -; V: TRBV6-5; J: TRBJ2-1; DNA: TGTGCCAGCAGTTACTCGGGGGGAACCTACAATGAGCAGTTCTTC; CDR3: CASSYSGGTYNEQFF
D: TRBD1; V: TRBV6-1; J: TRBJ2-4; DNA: TGTGCCAGCAGTGAAGAGAATTGGGACAGGGGAACCAAAAACATTCAGTACTTC; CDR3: CASSEENWDRGTKNIQYF
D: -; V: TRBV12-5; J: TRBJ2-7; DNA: TGTGCTAGTGGCCATTTTTCGACAACCTACGAGCAGTACTTC; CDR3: CASGHFSTTYEQYF
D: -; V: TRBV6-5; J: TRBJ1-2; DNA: TGTGCCAGCAGTTACTCGGGGGGTCCTAACTATGGCTACACCTTC; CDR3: CASSYSGGPNYGYTF
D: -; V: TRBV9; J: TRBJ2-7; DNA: TGTGCCAGCAGCGTCGGACAGACCTACGAGCAGTACTTC; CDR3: CASSVGQTYEQYF
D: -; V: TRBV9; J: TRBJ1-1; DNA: TGTGCCAGCAGCGTAGCTGGCAGGCCTGACACTGAAGCTTTCTTT; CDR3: CASSVAGRPDTEAFF
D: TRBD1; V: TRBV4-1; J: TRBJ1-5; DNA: TGCGCCAGCAGCCACATGGGACAGGGGTCGGGTCAGCCCCAGCATTTT; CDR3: CASSHMGQGSGQPQHF
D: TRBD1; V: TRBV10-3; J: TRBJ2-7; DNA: TGTGCCATCGGACAGGGGGCTGACGAGCAGTACTTC; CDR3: CAIGQGADEQYF
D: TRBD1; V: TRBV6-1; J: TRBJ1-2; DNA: TGTGCCAGCAGTGACGCGATAGACAGGGCGGCCAATGGCTACACCTTC; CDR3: CASSDAIDRAANGYTF
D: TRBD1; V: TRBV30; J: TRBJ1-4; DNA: TGTGCCCTAGACAGTACAGGGGCCGAGGGGGAAAAACTGTTTTTT; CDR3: CALDSTGAEGEKLFF
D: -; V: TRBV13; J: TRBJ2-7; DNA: TGTGCCAGCAGCTCCCGGGGGTTGGACGAGCAGTACTTC; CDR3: CASSSRGLDEQYF
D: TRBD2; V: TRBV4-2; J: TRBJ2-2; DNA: TGTGCCAGCAGCCAAGAGCCACTAGCGGGGGGTACCGGGGAGCTGTTTTTT; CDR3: CASSQEPLAGGTGELFF
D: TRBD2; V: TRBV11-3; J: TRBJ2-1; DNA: TGTGCCAGCAGCCAAGCGGGACTAGAAGCCGACAATGAGCAGTTCTTC; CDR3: CASSQAGLEADNEQFF
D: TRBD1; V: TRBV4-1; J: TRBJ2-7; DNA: TGCGCCAGCAGCCCCAGGGACAGGGGCGCCTACGAGCAGTACTTC; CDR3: CASSPRDRGAYEQYF
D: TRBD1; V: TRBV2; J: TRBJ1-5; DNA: TGTGCCAGCAGCTCAGGGACAGCTAGCAATCAGCCCCAGCATTTT; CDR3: CASSSGTASNQPQHF
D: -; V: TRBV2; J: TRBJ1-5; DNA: TGTGTCAGCAGGGGAGAGCTCAATCAGCCCCAGCATTTT; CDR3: CVSRGELNQPQHF
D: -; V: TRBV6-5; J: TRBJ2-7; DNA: TGTGCCAGCAGTTACTCGTCTTCCTACGAGCAGTACTTC; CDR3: CASSYSSSYEQYF
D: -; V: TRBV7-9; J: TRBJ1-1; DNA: TGTGCCAGCAGCTTACCGGGACATACCGCCGGTGGAGCTTTCTTT; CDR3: CASSLPGHTAGGAFF
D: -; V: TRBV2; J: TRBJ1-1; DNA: TGTGCCAGGACAGAGAACACTGAAGCTTTCTTT; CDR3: CARTENTEAFF
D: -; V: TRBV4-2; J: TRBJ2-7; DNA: TGTGCCAGCAGCCAAGAGGCCTCCCCAGACAGGAGCTCCTACGAGCAGTACTTC; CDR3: CASSQEASPDRSSYEQYF
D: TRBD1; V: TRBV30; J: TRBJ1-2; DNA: TGTGCCTGGAGGTTAACAGGGGGCGTACATGGCTACACCTTC; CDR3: CAWRLTGGVHGYTF
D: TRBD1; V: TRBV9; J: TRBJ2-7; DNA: TGTGCCAGCAGCGTCCAGTGGGGGACAGTGACCTACGAGCAGTACTTC; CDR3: CASSVQWGTVTYEQYF
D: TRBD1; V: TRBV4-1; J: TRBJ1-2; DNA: TGCGCCAGCAGCCAAGGGAAGGACAGGTTCTATGGCTACACCTTC; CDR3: CASSQGKDRFYGYTF
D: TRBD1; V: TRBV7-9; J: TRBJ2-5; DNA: TGTGCCAGCAGACAACAAACGGATCCGACAGGGGTGGGTGAGACCCAGTACTTC; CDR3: CASRQQTDPTGVGETQYF
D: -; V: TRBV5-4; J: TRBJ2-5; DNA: TGTGCCAGCAGCTTGGTGCCGGGTGTCGCGACCCAGTACTTC; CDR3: CASSLVPGVATQYF
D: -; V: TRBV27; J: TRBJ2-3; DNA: TGTGCCAGCAGTCCTCCCGCAGGTACGCAGTATTTT; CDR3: CASSPPAGTQYF
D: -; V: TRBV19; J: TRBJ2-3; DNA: TGTGCCAGTAGTACTAAGCGGCACACAGATACGCAGTATTTT; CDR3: CASSTKRHTDTQYF
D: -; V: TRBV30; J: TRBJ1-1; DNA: TGTGCCTGGAGTGTACTAGTGAACACTGAAGCTTTCTTT; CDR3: CAWSVLVNTEAFF
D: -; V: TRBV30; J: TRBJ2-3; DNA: TGTGCCTGGAGTGTGGCAGATAAGCAGTATTTT; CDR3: CAWSVADKQYF
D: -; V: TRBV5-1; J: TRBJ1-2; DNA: TGCGCCAGCAGACAGCCGGGATCCAACTATGGCTACACCTTC; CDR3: CASRQPGSNYGYTF
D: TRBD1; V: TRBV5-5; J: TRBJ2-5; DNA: TGTGCCAGCAGTCATGGACAGGGTTGGGTAGAGACCCAGTACTTC; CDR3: CASSHGQGWVETQYF
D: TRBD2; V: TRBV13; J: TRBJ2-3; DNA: TGTGCCAGCAGCCGGGGACTAGCGGGAGCTATCGTGTCTCCCGATACGCAGTATTTT; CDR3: CASSRGLAGAIVSPDTQYF
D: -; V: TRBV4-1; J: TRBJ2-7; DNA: TGCGCCAGCAGCCAAGGACGGGGAGGGGGTTACGAGCAGTACTTC; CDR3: CASSQGRGGGYEQYF
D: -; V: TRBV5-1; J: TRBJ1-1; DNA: TGCGCCAGCAGCTTGGTTGTGGGGCGGAACACTGAAGCTTTCTTT; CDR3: CASSLVVGRNTEAFF
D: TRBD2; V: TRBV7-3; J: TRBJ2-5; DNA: TGTGCCAGCAGCTTAAGTCCAGCGGGAGGTCGGGAGACCCAGTACTTC; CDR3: CASSLSPAGGRETQYF